The 14 T cell receptor beta chains reported below all come from one sample, sequenced in a study of regulatory T cells in long-lasting Graves disease (dated by TCRdb to 2020 to 2022). In light of the paper, this sample's time point label describes: persistent/refractory GD, antithyroid drugs over 5 years with positive TRAb. For both TCR sequencing and RNA sequencing, RNA was extracted from PBMCs using TRIzol. Receptor amplification or capture employed multiplex PCR. Sequencing took place on an Illumina HiSeq 4000. To build TCR beta libraries, CDR3 regions were amplified by Arm-PCR using iRepertoire HTBI primers. In-frame beta chains were kept once TCRdb had trimmed the public reads at Q25 with fastp and called clones with MiXCR. Rows with a matching CDR3 protein are joined into one entry that keeps the most common DNA and genes. The sample yields 450,000 or so distinct CDR3 sequences; under 25% were counted once. Less than 9% of the sample belongs to the ten largest clones.

Source: peripheral blood mononuclear cells (PBMCs), taken when the disease was refractory, from a patient treated with antithyroid drugs. These receptors came from a female donor with Graves disease.

This clonotype was seen a single time. This clone may be a read error of a much larger clone one base away. This CDR3 reads CASRDGNRGNHEQYF. The CDR3 DNA reads as TGTGCCAGCAGGGACGGAAACAGGGGTAACCACGAGCAGTACTTC. V and J are TRBV6-1 and TRBJ2-7; TRBD1 aligns across 7 bases. Per germline, CDR1 MNHNS and CDR2 SASEGT. The CDR3 totals 15 residues. Germline trimming cut 6 bases from V and 5 bases from J; bases unmatched to any gene: 13.

Comments on this clonotype: A much larger clone sits a single nucleotide away, making a read error possible. The CDR3 spells CASSLNGGGNTEASF. The DNA of the CDR3 is TGTGCCAGCAGTTTAAATGGCGGGGGCAACACTGAAGCTTCCTTT. The chain combines TRBV12-3 or TRBV12-4 with TRBJ1-1, with D perhaps TRBD1 (6 bases). The length of the CDR3 is 15 residues.

The sample holds many counts of this clonotype. V usage is TRBV6-1 and J usage is TRBJ2-7, with TRBD2 identical over 14 bases. Germline loops: CDR1 MNHNS, CDR2 SASEGT. Trimming removed 8 bases from V and 4 bases from J; junction bases left unmatched: 16. The CDR3 is made up of 18 amino acids. CDR3 loop: CASGRGTSGSRNWYEQYF. CDR3 nucleotide sequence: TGTGCCAGCGGAAGAGGGACTAGCGGGAGTCGAAATTGGTACGAGCAGTACTTC.

CDR3 loop: CAWSVLGGDQPQHF. Here the CDR3 DNA reads TGTGCCTGGAGTGTACTGGGGGGGGATCAGCCCCAGCATTTT. The V and J genes are TRBV30 and TRBJ1-5, with TRBD1 as a possible D gene (5 bases). V lost 0 bases to trimming and J lost 5 bases, with 11 bases between them. The CDR3 runs to 14 residues. The germline gives CDR1 GTSNPN, CDR2 SVGIG (reference sequence).

This clonotype has at least ten counts. The chain uses TRBV6-1 and TRBJ1-4; D ambiguous. Deletions cut 7 bases from V and 7 bases from J, with 10 bases between. Germline V lookup: CDR1 MNHNS, CDR2 SASEGT. The CDR3 totals 12 residues. The DNA of the CDR3 is TGTGCCAGCACCCACCGGCCTGAAAAACTGTTTTTT. As protein: CASTHRPEKLFF.

The chain couples TRBV28 to TRBJ2-5, with 12 bases matching TRBD2. The CDR3 runs to 15 residues. J was trimmed by 4 bases and V by 5 bases; bases with no gene match: 5. Germline CDR1 and CDR2: MDHEN and SYDVKM. The DNA for the CDR3 is TGTGCCAGCAGTCCACTAGCGGGAGGACTAGAGACCCAGTACTTC. This sequence encodes CASSPLAGGLETQYF.

This clonotype was counted at least ten times. The rearrangement links TRBV29-1 to TRBJ1-1; 7 nucleotides line up with TRBD1. V shed 6 bases, J shed 7 bases, and the junction held 5 bases outside the gene matches. The CDR3 consists of 11 residues. Germline V lookup: CDR1 SQVTM, CDR2 ANQGSEA. For the CDR3, the DNA is TGCAGCGTCAACTACAGGGGTGAAGCTTTCTTT. This sequence encodes CSVNYRGEAFF.

This clonotype was seen at least ten times. The rearrangement joins TRBV2 to TRBJ1-5; unclear D gene. The V gene lost 3 bases and the J gene lost 7 bases, with 10 bases spanning the gap. Germline assignment: CDR1 SNHLY and CDR2 FYNNEI. The CDR3 is 13 residues long. The CDR3 DNA sequence: TGTGCCAGCAGTGATAGTTGGGTCCAGCCCCAGCATTTT. Amino acids: CASSDSWVQPQHF.

A word on this clonotype: A much larger clone is a single base away; this may be a read error. The chain recombines TRBV20-1 with TRBJ2-7, with a weak D call TRBD2 (6 bases). Germline lookup yields CDR1 DFQATT and CDR2 SNEGSKA (reference sequence). The CDR3 consists of 12 residues. The CDR3 protein is CSPSGSDYGQYF. Here the CDR3 DNA reads TGCAGTCCCAGTGGCTCGGACTACGGGCAGTACTTC.

This sequence joins TRBV4-1 and TRBJ1-2; TRBD1 agrees at 8 bases. V trimming: 5 bases; J trimming: 2 bases; junction bases outside the gene matches: 10. From germline, CDR1 is MGHRA and CDR2 YSYEKL. The CDR3 spans 16 residues. CDR3 in DNA: TGCGCCAGCAGCGGATTTCGACAGGGGTGGAACTATGGCTACACCTTC. Amino acids: CASSGFRQGWNYGYTF.

This clonotype was seen only a few times. This sequence joins TRBV9 and TRBJ2-7; no clear D. Trimming took 0 bases from V and 1 from J, leaving 8 bases between them. Germline V CDR1 and CDR2: SGDLS, YYNGEE. CDR3 length: 14 residues. The CDR3 region is CASSVASRSYEQYF. CDR3 coding DNA: TGTGCCAGCAGCGTAGCCAGTCGTTCCTACGAGCAGTACTTC.

This clonotype has ten or more counts. The rearrangement links TRBV7-2 to TRBJ2-3; 8 bases align to TRBD1. The V gene's germline CDR1 is SGHTA and CDR2 FQGNSA. The CDR3 length is 14 residues. V was clipped by 4 bases and J by 7 bases; unmatched bases: 7. CDR3 sequence reads: CASSSGQGRNTQYF. CDR3 bases: TGTGCCAGCAGCTCCGGACAGGGTAGGAATACGCAGTATTTT.

In this sample, this clonotype turned up many times. The V and J genes are TRBV12-3 or TRBV12-4 and TRBJ2-2; 8 nucleotides line up with TRBD1. V dropped 3 bases and J dropped 3; count of bases not matched to a gene: 6. There are 16 residues in the CDR3. The CDR3 sequence is CASSLATGVHTGELFF. The CDR3 DNA is TGTGCCAGCAGTTTGGCGACAGGGGTCCACACCGGGGAGCTGTTTTTT.

The chain has TRBV30 and TRBJ1-1; D is undetermined. CDR1 and CDR2 from the germline V gene are GTSNPN and SVGIG (reference sequence). This CDR3 region has 15 residues. V was cut by 0 bases and J by 3 bases, with 14 bases left in between. CDR3 region: CAWSVQGSRYTEAFF. For the CDR3, the DNA is TGTGCCTGGAGTGTACAAGGGTCTCGGTACACTGAAGCTTTCTTT.